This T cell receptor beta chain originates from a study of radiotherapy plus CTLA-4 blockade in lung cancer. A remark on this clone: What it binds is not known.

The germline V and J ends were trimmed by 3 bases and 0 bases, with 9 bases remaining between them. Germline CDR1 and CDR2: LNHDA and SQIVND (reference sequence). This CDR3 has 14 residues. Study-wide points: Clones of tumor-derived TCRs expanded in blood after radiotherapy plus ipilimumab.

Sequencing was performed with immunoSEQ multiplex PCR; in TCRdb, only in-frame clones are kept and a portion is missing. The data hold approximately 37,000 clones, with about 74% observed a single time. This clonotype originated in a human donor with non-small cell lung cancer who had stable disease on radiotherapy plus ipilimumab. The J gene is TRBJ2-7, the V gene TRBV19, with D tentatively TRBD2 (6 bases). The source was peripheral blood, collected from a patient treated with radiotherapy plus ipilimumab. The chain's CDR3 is CASSIGGSSYEQYF. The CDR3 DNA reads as TGTGCCAGTAGTATTGGGGGGAGCTCCTACGAGCAGTACTTC.